These 22 T cell receptor beta chains came from one sample sequenced in a study of blood T cell repertoires in COVID-19 (dated by TCRdb to 2018 to 2020). Libraries were made using the immunoSEQ multiplex PCR assay. TCRdb re-hosts the immuneACCESS table, in-frame sequences only. Its copies lack some clones; in the studies checked, an unresolved V gene accounts for under half of them, and the cause for the rest is not known. This sample holds around 270,000 clones; 86% were observed only once. The ten largest clones represent approximately 9.8% of the sample. The sequenced sample consisted of peripheral blood. The source is a man in his forties who had recovered from COVID-19.

The rearrangement links TRBV15 to TRBJ1-3; the D is unclear. The CDR3 covers 16 residues. The V gene's germline CDR1 is LNHNV and CDR2 YYDKDF (reference sequence). Trimming shortened V by 0 bases and J by 4 bases, and 13 bases separated the two germline ends. CDR3 sequence reads: CATSRDPSVSGNTIYF. Written as DNA, the CDR3 is TGTGCCACCAGCAGAGATCCGTCAGTTTCCGGAAACACCATATATTTT. Combining the CDR3 with reference TRBV15 and TRBJ1-3 gives the whole variable domain DAMVIQNPRYQVTQFGKPVTLSCSQTLNHNVMYWYQQKSSQAPKLLFHYYDKDFNNEADTPDNFQSRRPNTSFCFLDIRSPGLGDTAMYLCATSRDPSVSGNTIYFGEGSWLTVV.

This clone showed up just a few times. This chain joins TRBV7-8 and TRBJ2-7, with no clear D. The length of the CDR3 is 16 residues. The ends were cut back, 3 bases at V and 6 bases at J, with 21 bases in the middle. CDR1 SGHVS and CDR2 FQNEAQ come from the germline V gene. The CDR3 bases are TGTGCCAGCAGCTTGGCCGCGGCTATTGCTCCCCGCGAGCAGTACTTC. Translation: CASSLAAAIAPREQYF.

The chain is built from TRBV12-3 or TRBV12-4 and TRBJ1-1; no clear D gene. V lost 2 bases to trimming and J lost 3 bases, with 7 bases between them. CDR3 length: 13 residues. CDR3: CASSLSGDTEAFF. CDR3 coding DNA: TGTGCCAGCAGTTTATCCGGGGACACTGAAGCTTTCTTT.

The genes are TRBV27 and TRBJ2-3; 13 nucleotides match TRBD2. CDR1 MNHEY and CDR2 SMNVEV come from the germline V gene (reference sequence). The CDR3 consists of 16 residues. Trimming removed 3 bases from V and 4 bases from J; junction bases left unmatched: 4. CDR3: CASSFSGLAGSDTQYF. Here the CDR3 DNA reads TGTGCCAGCAGTTTTTCGGGACTAGCGGGATCAGATACGCAGTATTTT.

The table lists this clone with a count of one. The chain has TRBV10-3 and TRBJ1-5; 12 nucleotides align to TRBD1. Losses at the gene ends were 5 bases for V and 6 bases for J; bases not matched to a gene: 5. This CDR3 contains 15 residues. CDR1 and CDR2 (germline): ENHRY, SYGVKD. CDR3 protein: CAISSGQGAVQPQHF. The CDR3 region has the DNA TGTGCCATCAGTTCGGGACAGGGGGCCGTTCAGCCCCAGCATTTT.

The chain links TRBV11-2 to TRBJ2-5; 14 bases map to TRBD2. The CDR3 runs to 17 residues. In germline, CDR1 is SGHAT, CDR2 FQNNGV. With 5 bases clipped from V and 5 bases from J, the junction kept 10 bases outside the gene matches. CDR3 residues: CASSLTSGGAYRETQYF. The CDR3 DNA sequence: TGTGCCAGCAGCCTGACTAGCGGGGGGGCATATCGCGAGACCCAGTACTTC. Variable domain in full (rest from reference TRBV11-2 and TRBJ2-5): EAGVAQSPRYKIIEKRQSVAFWCNPISGHATLYWYQQILGQGPKLLIQFQNNGVVDDSQLPKDRFSAERLKGVDSTLKIQPAKLEDSAVYLCASSLTSGGAYRETQYFGPGTRLLVL.

This chain joins TRBV27 and TRBJ1-6; 7 bases align to TRBD1. The trim removed 4 bases at V and 3 bases at J, leaving 12 bases unmatched. From germline, CDR1 is MNHEY and CDR2 SMNVEV (reference sequence). The CDR3 has 18 amino acids. CDR3 bases: TGTGCCAGCAGTTCAAAGCCGGGACAGAGATTCTATAATTCACCCCTCCACTTT. It translates to CASSSKPGQRFYNSPLHF.

The rearrangement joins TRBV24-1 to TRBJ1-4; D remains ambiguous. This CDR3 spans 11 amino acids. V lost 9 bases and J lost 8, with 9 bases in between. The germline CDR1 and CDR2 sequences are KGHDR and SFDVKD. The CDR3 DNA reads TGTGCCACCTTGAGCTCCGAAAAACTGTTTTTT. Its translation: CATLSSEKLFF.

This clone occurred once. The chain is built from TRBV27 and TRBJ2-7; D ambiguous. V was trimmed by 4 bases and J by 1 base, leaving 14 bases between them. From germline, CDR1 is MNHEY and CDR2 SMNVEV (reference sequence). The CDR3 length is 15 residues. The CDR3 here is CASSSTDGASYEQYF. The CDR3 DNA reads as TGTGCCAGCAGTTCCACCGACGGAGCATCCTACGAGCAGTACTTC.

The V gene is TRBV9, the J gene TRBJ2-7; 10 nucleotides line up with TRBD2. With 0 bases clipped from V and 7 bases from J, the junction kept 10 bases outside the gene matches. Per the germline V gene, CDR1 is SGDLS and CDR2 is YYNGEE. This CDR3 contains 16 residues. The CDR3, as DNA: TGTGCCAGCAGCGTAGGATCTAGCGGGGGCCCCTCAGAGCAGTACTTC. Protein product: CASSVGSSGGPSEQYF.

The sample holds a few counts of this clone. This sequence joins TRBV5-8 and TRBJ1-1; 8 bases are shared with TRBD1. The CDR3 is 13 amino acids. With V trimmed by 4 bases and J by 7 bases, 6 bases remained unmatched. Germline CDR1 SGHTS, CDR2 YDEGEE. CDR3 region: CASSRQGWREAFF. The CDR3, as DNA: TGTGCCAGCAGCCGACAGGGGTGGCGTGAAGCTTTCTTT.

V gene TRBV21-1 combines with J gene TRBJ2-7; TRBD2 is taken as the D call from the table, unchecked against the DNA. TRBV21-1 is classified as a pseudogene. The CDR3 has 18 residues. CDR3 nucleotide sequence: TGTGCCAGCAGCAAAGTCGGACTAGCGGGGATTGGGATCTACGAGCAGTACTTC. The encoded protein is CASSKVGLAGIGIYEQYF.

V usage is TRBV12-3 or TRBV12-4 and J usage is TRBJ1-1, with D uncertain. The CDR3 totals 12 residues. V dropped 6 bases and J dropped 4 bases, with 9 bases sitting between them. CDR3 DNA sequence: TGTGCCAGCAGAAACCGGGTCACTGAAGCTTTCTTT. Translation: CASRNRVTEAFF.

The gene calls are TRBV7-9 and TRBJ2-3; tentatively, D is TRBD2 (5 bases). The CDR3 loop spans 14 amino acids. The V and J ends lost 5 bases and 3 bases respectively, with 12 bases between them. The germline gives CDR1 SEHNR, CDR2 FQNEAQ (reference sequence). Here the CDR3 DNA reads TGTGCCAGCAGCATCCCTTCGGGAACAGATACGCAGTATTTT. Its protein product is CASSIPSGTDTQYF.

The CDR3, as DNA: TGCGCCAGCAGCTTGGTCGATGGGGGGGAGACCCAGTACTTC. It codes for CASSLVDGGETQYF. The rearrangement joins TRBV5-1 to TRBJ2-5, with D perhaps TRBD2 (6 bases). Germline CDR1 and CDR2: SGHRS and YFSETQ. The V gene lost 0 bases and the J gene lost 5 bases, with 11 bases spanning the gap. CDR3 length equals 14 residues.

The chain recombines TRBV25-1 with TRBJ1-2; TRBD1 might be the D (6 bases). V was clipped by 8 bases and J by 4 bases, with 20 bases between them. Germline CDR1 reads MGHDK; CDR2 reads SYGVNS. This CDR3 is 15 amino acids long. CDR3 region: CASSEWAEGGYGYTF. DNA of the CDR3: TGTGCCAGCTCCGAGTGGGCCGAAGGGGGCTATGGCTACACCTTC.

The sample holds one count of this clone. J is TRBJ2-7 and V is TRBV30, with 10 bases lining up with TRBD1. J gave up 5 bases and V 3 bases, and 7 bases lay outside the gene matches. The CDR3 consists of 14 residues. Germline CDR1 reads GTSNPN; CDR2 reads SVGIG (reference sequence). The CDR3 loop reads CAWSRTGGSHEQYF. CDR3 coding DNA: TGTGCCTGGAGCCGGACAGGGGGATCCCACGAGCAGTACTTC.

The CDR3 sequence: CASSYQGRVHEQFF. DNA of the CDR3: TGTGCCAGCAGTTATCAGGGGCGGGTCCATGAGCAGTTCTTC. V gene TRBV6-2 or TRBV6-3 combines with J gene TRBJ2-1; maybe TRBD1 (6 bases). V lost 3 bases, J lost 8 bases, and 14 bases lay in between. Germline values: CDR1 MNHEY, CDR2 SVGEGT. The CDR3 spans 14 residues.

The J gene is TRBJ2-1, the V gene TRBV6-1; 9 nucleotides match TRBD1. Trimming removed 4 bases from V and 4 bases from J; junction bases left unmatched: 8. The CDR3 has 16 amino acids. Germline values: CDR1 MNHNS, CDR2 SASEGT. CDR3 region: CASSGGTGWGYNEQFF. In DNA form, the CDR3 reads TGTGCCAGCAGTGGGGGGACAGGGTGGGGTTACAATGAGCAGTTCTTC.

The V call is TRBV27, the J call TRBJ2-7; 10 bases are a match to TRBD1. V shed 5 bases and J 9 bases; nucleotides not matched to a gene: 16. This CDR3 has 16 residues. Looked up from germline, CDR1 is MNHEY and CDR2 is SMNVEV (reference sequence). The chain's CDR3 is CASSPVLTGGALGQYF. DNA for the CDR3: TGTGCCAGCAGTCCTGTTTTGACAGGGGGCGCCCTCGGGCAGTACTTC.

The chain carries TRBV3-1 (or the pseudogene TRBV3-2) and TRBJ2-7, with 9 bases matching TRBD1. Unmatched junction bases numbered 10, after V lost 0 bases and J lost 4 bases. From germline, CDR1 is LGHDT and CDR2 YNNKEL (reference sequence). The CDR3 is made up of 17 amino acids. This CDR3 is CASSQDQDRGDLYEQYF. The DNA of the CDR3 is TGTGCCAGCAGCCAAGATCAGGACAGGGGAGACCTTTACGAGCAGTACTTC.

V and J are TRBV6-5 and TRBJ1-2, with a tentative D call TRBD1 (5 bases). The CDR3 has 13 amino acids. V lost 6 bases to trimming and J lost 5 bases, with 13 bases between them. Germline loops: CDR1 MNHEY, CDR2 SVGAGI. The CDR3 sequence: CASSRAEGYGYTF. The CDR3 nucleotides read TGTGCCAGCAGCAGGGCGGAGGGTTATGGCTACACCTTC.